The 32 T cell receptor beta chains reported below all come from one sample, sequenced in a study of blood T cells in healthy people across ages. A second roughly 6 to 11 cycle PCR used barcoded and J-beta primers. In TCRdb, the 5' RACE reads were re-called with MiXCR into one record per CDR3 protein. The repertoire has about 2 million distinct CDR3 sequences, approximately 50% of them found once; the top ten carry over 2%. Material for sequencing was blood. The receptors were gathered from a woman aged 40 to 55 in good health.

This chain links TRBV29-1 with TRBJ2-3; no reliable D call. There are 12 residues in the CDR3. The V gene's germline CDR1 is SQVTM and CDR2 ANQGSEA. Deletions cut 0 bases from V and 3 bases from J, with 4 bases between. CDR3 residues: CSVEEDTDTQYF. DNA for the CDR3: TGCAGCGTTGAAGAAGATACAGATACGCAGTATTTT.

The rearrangement uses TRBV5-1 and TRBJ2-5; a possible D gene is TRBD2 (6 bases). This CDR3 region has 14 residues. Trimming removed 2 bases at V and 5 bases at J, with 13 bases between. Germline CDR1 reads SGHRS; CDR2 reads YFSETQ. The CDR3 bases are TGCGCCAGCAGCTTTGACGGGGGAGTTGAGACCCAGTACTTC. It is translated as CASSFDGGVETQYF.

This clonotype was seen a few times. The chain uses TRBV28 and TRBJ2-5; 9 bases agree with TRBD2. V shed 6 bases, J shed 4 bases, and the junction held 15 bases outside the gene matches. The CDR3 spans 17 residues. Germline CDR1 is MDHEN and CDR2 is SYDVKM. Here the CDR3 reads CASSLYQLAGRGETQYF. In DNA, the CDR3 is TGTGCCAGCAGCCTATATCAGCTAGCGGGGCGAGGAGAGACCCAGTACTTC.

This clonotype has a handful of counts. This rearrangement joins TRBV20-1 to TRBJ1-2, with D perhaps matching TRBD1 (6 bases). Germline-derived CDR1 and CDR2 are DFQATT and SNEGSKA (reference sequence). This CDR3 region has 14 residues. The V gene lost 0 bases and the J gene lost 7 bases, with 15 bases spanning the gap. The CDR3 DNA is TGCAGTGCTAGAGATCATGGGGGGGCAGGTGGCTACACCTTC. It specifies CSARDHGGAGGYTF.

This rearrangement joins TRBV20-1 to TRBJ1-5, with a tentative D call TRBD1 (5 bases). The germline V gene has CDR1 DFQATT and CDR2 SNEGSKA (reference sequence). V lost 4 bases, J lost 3 bases, and 10 bases lay in between. The CDR3 extends over 13 amino acids. The chain's CDR3 is CSAIDRFNQPQHF. The CDR3 coding sequence is TGCAGTGCTATAGACAGATTCAATCAGCCCCAGCATTTT.

The rearrangement links TRBV15 to TRBJ1-4; D is undetermined. V lost 2 bases and J 6 bases, leaving 13 bases between the germline ends. Germline CDR1 and CDR2: LNHNV and YYDKDF (reference sequence). The CDR3 extends over 15 amino acids. CDR3 sequence: CATSRLSGRDEKLFF. For the CDR3, the DNA is TGTGCCACCAGCAGACTGAGTGGGAGGGATGAAAAACTGTTTTTT.

This clonotype was detected only a few times. The chain employs TRBV20-1 and TRBJ2-3; possible D gene TRBD2, 5 bases. The length of the CDR3 is 11 residues. The germline CDR1 and CDR2 sequences are DFQATT and SNEGSKA (reference sequence). The CDR3 is CVPGNPDTQYF. The CDR3 DNA is TGCGTGCCCGGGAACCCAGATACGCAGTATTTT.

The chain links TRBV12-3 or TRBV12-4 to TRBJ1-6, with TRBD1 identical over 8 bases. Trimming cost V 5 bases and J 4 bases; bases outside gene matches: 7. CDR3 length: 16 residues. In DNA, the CDR3 is TGTGCCAGCAGTCACACAGGGGGAGTTTATAATTCACCCCTCCACTTT. This sequence encodes CASSHTGGVYNSPLHF.

The rearrangement joins TRBV9 to TRBJ2-1; 10 bases align to TRBD1. In germline, CDR1 is SGDLS, CDR2 YYNGEE. The ends lost 0 bases at V and 7 bases at J; junction bases unmatched: 4. The CDR3 consists of 15 residues. CDR3 amino acids: CASSVGGTGVNEQFF. In DNA form, the CDR3 reads TGTGCCAGCAGCGTAGGGGGGACAGGGGTGAATGAGCAGTTCTTC.

Only one count was recorded for this clonotype. One junction end does not reproduce the germline sequence, and a read error may be involved. This chain joins TRBV3-1 and TRBJ1-6; the match to TRBD1 covers 10 bases. The CDR3 has 16 amino acids. The germline gives CDR1 LGHDT, CDR2 YNNKEL (reference sequence). CDR3 bases: TGTGCCAGCAGCCAAGAGGGGACAGGGGTTCGCTCACTCCTCCACTTT. This gives the protein CASSQEGTGVRSLLHF. The full variable domain, with the rest looked up from reference TRBV3-1 and TRBJ1-6, is DTAVSQTPKYLVTQMGNDKSIKCEQNLGHDTMYWYKQDSKKFLKIMFSYNNKELIINETVPNRFSPKSPDKAHLNLHINSLELGDSAVYFCASSQEGTGVRSLLHFGNGTRLTVT.

This rearrangement joins TRBV10-3 to TRBJ2-3; 11 nucleotides match TRBD2. Germline V lookup: CDR1 ENHRY, CDR2 SYGVKD. Trimming took 0 bases from V and 2 from J; bases not matched to a gene: 7. The CDR3 is 18 amino acids. CDR3 protein: CAISESRLAGGTTDTQYF. In DNA, the CDR3 is TGTGCCATCAGTGAGTCGAGGCTAGCGGGGGGAACCACAGATACGCAGTATTTT.

V gene TRBV20-1 combines with J gene TRBJ2-5; 7 bases align to TRBD2. The trim removed 0 bases at V and 4 bases at J, leaving 14 bases unmatched. CDR3 length equals 17 residues. Germline V gene sequence: CDR1 DFQATT, CDR2 SNEGSKA (reference sequence). This CDR3 reads CSAREWGGRTGRETQYF. CDR3 in DNA: TGCAGTGCTAGAGAGTGGGGGGGGAGAACGGGTCGAGAGACCCAGTACTTC.

The V and J genes are TRBV20-1 and TRBJ2-5; 13 nucleotides agree with TRBD2. The CDR3 contains 16 residues. Germline lookup yields CDR1 DFQATT and CDR2 SNEGSKA (reference sequence). The ends lost 0 bases at V and 3 bases at J; junction bases unmatched: 4. CDR3 region: CSARDLLAGGEETQYF. The CDR3 coding sequence is TGCAGTGCTAGAGATCTACTAGCGGGGGGGGAAGAGACCCAGTACTTC.

This chain joins TRBV4-3 and TRBJ1-2, with 9 positions matching TRBD1. With V trimmed by 4 bases and J by 8 bases, 17 bases remained unmatched. This CDR3 is built from 17 residues. The germline V gene encodes CDR1 LGHNA and CDR2 YSLEER. The CDR3 here is CASSPTYQTGGAGGYTF. The DNA of the CDR3 is TGCGCCAGCAGCCCGACGTACCAAACAGGGGGCGCAGGAGGCTACACCTTC.

This clonotype was seen more than once but under ten times. This chain connects TRBV4-2 to TRBJ2-7; 7 bases match TRBD1. The germline gives CDR1 LGHNA, CDR2 YNFKEQ. The V segment lost 4 bases and the J segment 2 bases; nucleotides outside the gene matches: 8. The CDR3 sequence is 15 residues long. CDR3 in amino acids: CASSLGDRQTYEQYF. CDR3 in DNA: TGTGCCAGCAGCCTAGGGGACAGACAGACCTACGAGCAGTACTTC.

At least ten counts were recorded for this clonotype. The rearrangement links TRBV7-2 to TRBJ2-7, with D possibly being TRBD1 (5 bases). Trimming took 1 base from V and 7 from J, leaving 8 bases between them. The CDR3 is 12 amino acids. The germline V gene encodes CDR1 SGHTA and CDR2 FQGNSA. DNA of the CDR3: TGTGCCAGCAGCTTAGACAGGTGGGAGCAGTACTTC. This gives the protein CASSLDRWEQYF.

The V and J genes are TRBV20-1 and TRBJ1-5; TRBD1 matches 8 bases. The CDR3 totals 18 residues. V lost 8 bases, J lost 6 bases, and 24 bases stayed unmatched. Germline V gene sequence: CDR1 DFQATT, CDR2 SNEGSKA (reference sequence). The CDR3 sequence: CSSNPGGDRGRWIQPQHF. The CDR3 nucleotides are TGCAGTTCGAACCCTGGGGGTGACAGGGGAAGGTGGATTCAGCCCCAGCATTTT.

The CDR3 loop reads CASSQRLAFGHEQFF. CDR3 in DNA: TGCGCCAGCAGCCAAAGACTAGCCTTTGGGCATGAGCAGTTCTTC. This chain connects TRBV4-3 to TRBJ2-1, with 7 bases that match TRBD2. The CDR3 has 15 residues. Trimming at V came to 2 bases and at J to 8 bases, leaving 9 bases not matched to a gene. CDR1 and CDR2 from the germline V gene are LGHNA and YSLEER.

The chain has TRBV28 and TRBJ2-4, with D possibly being TRBD2 (6 bases). The V end was cut by 7 bases, the J end by 4 bases, with 14 bases between. Per the germline V gene, CDR1 is MDHEN and CDR2 is SYDVKM. The CDR3 covers 14 residues. CDR3 nucleotides: TGTGCCAGCAAGGAGGGAATAACGAAAAACATTCAGTACTTC. Encoded protein: CASKEGITKNIQYF.

In its sample, this clonotype was seen a few times. The V gene is TRBV5-5, the J gene TRBJ1-5; D is perhaps TRBD1 (6 bases). Between the trimmed V and J ends, which lost 4 bases and 3 bases, there was a span of 14 bases. Germline values: CDR1 SGHKS, CDR2 YYEKEE (reference sequence). This CDR3 is 15 amino acids long. The CDR3 loop is CASSGHTGINQPQHF. CDR3 nucleotide sequence: TGTGCCAGCAGCGGACATACAGGGATCAATCAGCCCCAGCATTTT.

This clonotype was detected only a few times. This rearrangement joins TRBV7-2 to TRBJ2-3; D is unclear. The germline V gene encodes CDR1 SGHTA and CDR2 FQGNSA. The CDR3 is 17 residues long. V gave up 4 bases and J gave up 2 bases, with 19 bases separating them. The CDR3 region has the DNA TGTGCCAGCAGCTCCAGAGGCGCTCAGACACTCACAGATACGCAGTATTTT. It translates to CASSSRGAQTLTDTQYF.

This clonotype was seen only once. The J gene is TRBJ2-5, the V gene TRBV6-2 or TRBV6-3, with 8 bases identical to TRBD1. V dropped 2 bases and J dropped 1; count of bases not matched to a gene: 15. The CDR3 contains 19 residues. Germline values: CDR1 MNHEY, CDR2 SVGEGT. In DNA form, the CDR3 reads TGTGCCAGCAGTTACCCCTCCGCGGGGACAGGAGAACTCCAAGAGACCCAGTACTTC. The encoded protein is CASSYPSAGTGELQETQYF.

This clonotype showed up many times. The rearrangement joins TRBV5-1 to TRBJ2-1, with D perhaps matching TRBD1 (6 bases). V dropped 5 bases and J dropped 5 bases, with 8 bases sitting between them. This CDR3 comprises 12 residues. From germline, CDR1 is SGHRS and CDR2 YFSETQ. Written as DNA, the CDR3 is TGCGCCAGCAGGGGACAAGACAATGAGCAGTTCTTC. It yields the protein CASRGQDNEQFF.

This clonotype came up many times. The chain uses TRBV7-9 and TRBJ2-1; TRBD1 matches at 9 bases. V was clipped by 5 bases and J by 2 bases; unmatched bases: 10. The CDR3 covers 17 residues. Germline CDR1 SEHNR, CDR2 FQNEAQ (reference sequence). The CDR3 region is CASSQPSGTGPYNEQFF. CDR3 DNA sequence: TGTGCCAGCAGCCAACCGTCCGGGACAGGGCCCTACAATGAGCAGTTCTTC.

This clonotype came up a few times. The V call is TRBV4-2, the J call TRBJ2-3, with 7 nucleotides matching TRBD1. With V trimmed by 0 bases and J by 3 bases, 9 bases remained unmatched. Germline CDR1 reads LGHNA; CDR2 reads YNFKEQ. The CDR3 runs to 17 residues. This CDR3 is CASSQDQTGVGTDTQYF. CDR3 DNA sequence: TGTGCCAGCAGCCAAGATCAAACAGGGGTGGGAACAGATACGCAGTATTTT.

This clonotype has just a few counts. At one end the junction does not follow the germline gene, possibly because of a read error. The chain combines TRBV15 with TRBJ2-5; 8 positions agree with TRBD1. The germline V gene encodes CDR1 LNHNV and CDR2 YYDKDF (reference sequence). CDR3 size: 15 residues. Here the CDR3 DNA reads TGTGCCACCAGCAGAGATGGGACAGGCCAAGAGTCCCAGTACTTC. This translates into CATSRDGTGQESQYF. The whole variable domain, filled in from reference TRBV15 and TRBJ2-5, reads DAMVIQNPRYQVTQFGKPVTLSCSQTLNHNVMYWYQQKSSQAPKLLFHYYDKDFNNEADTPDNFQSRRPNTSFCFLDIRSPGLGDTAMYLCATSRDGTGQESQYFGPGTRLLVL.

The chain employs TRBV29-1 and TRBJ2-5; 7 bases map to TRBD2. The V gene end was trimmed by 3 bases and the J gene end by 6 bases; junction bases not matched to a gene: 4. The CDR3 length is 12 residues. Germline V lookup: CDR1 SQVTM, CDR2 ANQGSEA. The CDR3 here is CSVEGTIKTQYF. The CDR3 region has the DNA TGCAGCGTTGAGGGGACTATCAAGACCCAGTACTTC.

V and J are TRBV7-6 and TRBJ2-3; 7 nucleotides align to TRBD2. Trimming removed 2 bases from V and 1 base from J; junction bases left unmatched: 12. CDR1 and CDR2 from the germline V gene are SGHVS and FNYEAQ. CDR3 size: 18 residues. CDR3 coding DNA: TGTGCCAGCAGCTTAAGCCCCCGGTTTCGGGGGGGCACAGATACGCAGTATTTT. As protein: CASSLSPRFRGGTDTQYF. The full variable domain, completed using reference TRBV7-6 and TRBJ2-3, is GAGVSQSPRYKVTKRGQDVALRCDPISGHVSLYWYRQALGQGPEFLTYFNYEAQQDKSGLPNDRFSAERPEGSISTLTIQRTEQRDSAMYRCASSLSPRFRGGTDTQYFGPGTRLTVL.

In its sample, this clonotype was seen a few times. The V and J genes are TRBV4-3 and TRBJ1-5; possibly TRBD1 for D (5 bases). This CDR3 has 18 amino acids. In germline, CDR1 is LGHNA, CDR2 YSLEER. The V end lost 0 bases, the J end lost 1 base, and 16 bases lay between the germline ends. The CDR3 DNA follows: TGCGCCAGCAGCCAAGAGTTAGGGGCTGCGGGGAGCAATCAGCCCCAGCATTTT. This encodes CASSQELGAAGSNQPQHF.

This clonotype was picked up a small number of times. J is TRBJ2-5 and V is TRBV7-2; D possibly corresponds to TRBD1 (6 bases). Germline V gene data show CDR1 as SGHTA and CDR2 as FQGNSA. The CDR3 consists of 13 residues. V shed 5 bases and J shed 3 bases, with 10 bases lying between them. CDR3 loop: CASSRDTKETQYF. CDR3 nucleotides: TGTGCCAGCAGCCGGGACACTAAAGAGACCCAGTACTTC.

The chain employs TRBV11-2 and TRBJ1-4; D not certain. Germline CDR1 SGHAT, CDR2 FQNNGV. V was pared by 1 base and J by 11 bases, with 14 bases between. The CDR3 totals 14 residues. The CDR3 coding sequence is TGTGCCAGCAGCTTAGTAGCTCATGACGGCAAACTGTTTTTT. Translated: CASSLVAHDGKLFF.

The V gene is TRBV7-9, the J gene TRBJ2-1; 9 bases line up with TRBD2. Trimming cost V 4 bases and J 0 bases; bases outside gene matches: 7. The CDR3 runs 17 residues. CDR1 is SEHNR and CDR2 is FQNEAQ in the germline V gene (reference sequence). Written as DNA, the CDR3 is TGTGCCAGCAGCTCCTCGGAGCGGGGGGCCTCCTACAATGAGCAGTTCTTC. It is translated as CASSSSERGASYNEQFF.